The 25 T cell receptor beta chains presented below share a single source sample, sequenced in a study of cytomegalovirus exposure and HLA in healthy donors. Primers for the PCR totalled 60 Vbeta and 13 Jbeta. Clones were read by immunoSEQ multiplex PCR, and TCRdb kept only the in-frame ones, dropping some. Among approximately 160,000 clones listed, around 80% were seen once. Source material: PBMCs. Receptors originate from a male donor in good health and CMV-seronegative.

The chain has TRBV4-2 and TRBJ1-5, with D hard to call. CDR1 is LGHNA, CDR2 YNFKEQ, per germline. V lost 0 bases and J 7 bases, leaving 7 bases between the germline ends. The CDR3 runs to 13 residues. The CDR3: CASSQDTGQPQHF. CDR3 in DNA: TGTGCCAGCAGCCAAGATACGGGGCAGCCCCAGCATTTT.

The sample holds a few counts of this clone. The rearrangement joins TRBV5-1 to TRBJ2-3; D is perhaps TRBD2 (6 bases). The CDR3 covers 15 residues. The ends were cut back, 4 bases at V and 5 bases at J, with 17 bases in the middle. Germline values: CDR1 SGHRS, CDR2 YFSETQ. The CDR3 reads CASSAGRQGGDTQYF. CDR3 nucleotide sequence: TGCGCCAGCAGCGCCGGTCGGCAGGGAGGAGATACGCAGTATTTT. Supplemented by reference TRBV5-1 and TRBJ2-3, the full variable domain reads KAGVTQTPRYLIKTRGQQVTLSCSPISGHRSVSWYQQTPGQGLQFLFEYFSETQRNKGNFPGRFSGRQFSNSRSEMNVSTLELGDSALYLCASSAGRQGGDTQYFGPGTRLTVL.

This clone was observed a handful of times. The chain carries TRBV5-1 and TRBJ1-1; D is uncertain. V was trimmed by 4 bases and J by 1 base, leaving 2 bases between them. This CDR3 comprises 11 residues. From germline, CDR1 is SGHRS and CDR2 YFSETQ. CDR3 DNA: TGCGCCAGCAGCCAGAACACTGAAGCTTTCTTT. Its translation is CASSQNTEAFF.

The V gene is TRBV5-4, the J gene TRBJ2-7, with 7 bases aligning to TRBD1. This CDR3 has 12 amino acids. CDR1 and CDR2 from the germline V gene are SGHNT and YYREEE (reference sequence). Losses at the gene ends were 1 base for V and 9 bases for J; bases not matched to a gene: 4. CDR3 nucleotide sequence: TGTGCCAGCAGCTTGTCGACAGGGCGGCAGTACTTC. It yields the protein CASSLSTGRQYF.

This chain joins TRBV19 and TRBJ1-4, with D possibly TRBD1 on 5 matching bases. With 4 bases removed from V and 5 bases from J, the gap between germline ends came to 11 bases. From germline, CDR1 is LNHDA and CDR2 SQIVND (reference sequence). The CDR3 runs to 14 residues. Here the CDR3 DNA reads TGTGCCAGTAGTACTCAGGGTTCGAATGAAAAACTGTTTTTT. This codes for CASSTQGSNEKLFF.

This chain connects TRBV5-4 to TRBJ1-1; tentative D call: TRBD1 (6 bases). V was clipped by 4 bases and J by 5 bases, with 9 bases between them. This CDR3 contains 12 residues. CDR1 and CDR2 (germline): SGHNT, YYREEE (reference sequence). The chain's CDR3 is CASSLDSTEAFF. The CDR3 nucleotides are TGTGCCAGCAGCCTGGACAGTACTGAAGCTTTCTTT.

V is TRBV7-9 and J is TRBJ2-7; maybe TRBD2 (5 bases). V was trimmed by 1 base and J by 5 bases, leaving 15 bases between them. CDR1 and CDR2 from the germline V gene are SEHNR and FQNEAQ (reference sequence). This CDR3 is built from 15 residues. The CDR3 sequence is CASSLVEGLSHEQYF. CDR3 bases: TGTGCCAGCAGCTTAGTAGAGGGCCTATCCCACGAGCAGTACTTC.

J is TRBJ2-5 and V is TRBV5-1, with 8 bases aligning to TRBD2. Per the germline V gene, CDR1 is SGHRS and CDR2 is YFSETQ. The ends lost 0 bases at V and 2 bases at J; junction bases unmatched: 9. The CDR3 sequence is 17 residues long. CDR3 coding DNA: TGCGCCAGCAGCTTGGCCGAGATAGCGGGGTCTCAAGAGACCCAGTACTTC. It encodes CASSLAEIAGSQETQYF.

V usage is TRBV7-2 and J usage is TRBJ1-1; D not certain. V lost 3 bases and J 7 bases, leaving 12 bases between the germline ends. Per the germline V gene, CDR1 is SGHTA and CDR2 is FQGNSA. CDR3 length: 13 residues. CDR3 bases: TGTGCCAGCAGCTTTAGTAGAACAGTTGAAGCTTTCTTT. This encodes CASSFSRTVEAFF.

This chain connects TRBV7-9 to TRBJ1-3, with TRBD1 as a possible D gene (6 bases). Trimming took 5 bases from V and 4 from J, leaving 12 bases between them. This CDR3 spans 14 amino acids. Germline V gene sequence: CDR1 SEHNR, CDR2 FQNEAQ (reference sequence). This CDR3 reads CASSPGTSGNTIYF. The CDR3 DNA is TGTGCCAGCAGCCCCGGGACAAGCGGAAACACCATATATTTT.

This clone was counted a single time. This sequence joins TRBV19 and TRBJ1-2; 7 bases fit TRBD1. V shed 7 bases, J shed 8 bases, and the junction held 13 bases outside the gene matches. From germline, CDR1 is LNHDA and CDR2 SQIVND (reference sequence). CDR3 length: 14 residues. For the CDR3, the DNA is TGTGCCAGTACCTATCAGGGGCAGGGGGGCGGCTACACCTTC. This gives the protein CASTYQGQGGGYTF. Full variable domain (missing parts from reference TRBV19 and TRBJ1-2): DGGITQSPKYLFRKEGQNVTLSCEQNLNHDAMYWYRQDPGQGLRLIYYSQIVNDFQKGDIAEGYSVSREKKESFPLTVTSAQKNPTAFYLCASTYQGQGGGYTFGSGTRLTVV.

This clone was seen only a few times. The chain employs TRBV5-1 and TRBJ1-1; no clear D gene. V was cut by 0 bases and J by 2 bases, with 8 bases left in between. CDR3 length: 14 amino acids. Looked up from germline, CDR1 is SGHRS and CDR2 is YFSETQ. CDR3 sequence (DNA): TGCGCCAGCAGCTTGGTAGCGGGAAACACTGAAGCTTTCTTT. It is translated as CASSLVAGNTEAFF.

The genes are TRBV7-9 and TRBJ1-5; 10 bases are a match to TRBD1. Per germline, CDR1 SEHNR and CDR2 FQNEAQ (reference sequence). This CDR3 has 15 residues. V lost 5 bases to trimming and J lost 1 base; unmatched junction nucleotides: 2. The CDR3 nucleotides are TGTGCCAGCAGCCTGGACAGGGGGAGCAATCAGCCCCAGCATTTT. It specifies CASSLDRGSNQPQHF. Full variable domain (missing parts from reference TRBV7-9 and TRBJ1-5): DTGVSQNPRHKITKRGQNVTFRCDPISEHNRLYWYRQTLGQGPEFLTYFQNEAQLEKSRLLSDRFSAERPKGSFSTLEIQRTEQGDSAMYLCASSLDRGSNQPQHFGDGTRLSIL.

The CDR3 DNA reads as TGCAGCGCGCCGGGACAGGGGGATGAAAAACTGTTTTTT. Its translation is CSAPGQGDEKLFF. The chain is built from TRBV29-1 and TRBJ1-4; 11 bases are a match to TRBD1. The V segment lost 7 bases and the J segment 6 bases; nucleotides outside the gene matches: 4. CDR1 SQVTM and CDR2 ANQGSEA come from the germline V gene. The CDR3 has 13 amino acids.

The chain employs TRBV7-2 and TRBJ2-5; TRBD2 matches 8 bases. Trimming removed 3 bases from V and 5 bases from J; junction bases left unmatched: 5. The germline gives CDR1 SGHTA, CDR2 FQGNSA. The length of the CDR3 is 14 residues. The CDR3 sequence is CASSLSGSRETQYF. CDR3 bases: TGTGCCAGCAGCTTGAGCGGGAGTCGGGAGACCCAGTACTTC.

The chain couples TRBV18 to TRBJ2-1; 10 positions agree with TRBD2. CDR3 size: 16 residues. The J segment lost 4 bases and the V segment lost 4 bases, leaving 7 bases of the junction unmatched. Looked up from germline, CDR1 is KGHSH and CDR2 is LQKENI. CDR3 amino acids: CASSLMTGLAYNEQFF. The CDR3 region has the DNA TGTGCCAGCTCACTGATGACGGGACTAGCGTACAATGAGCAGTTCTTC. The whole variable domain, filled in from reference TRBV18 and TRBJ2-1, reads NAGVMQNPRHLVRRRGQEARLRCSPMKGHSHVYWYRQLPEEGLKFMVYLQKENIIDESGMPKERFSAEFPKEGPSILRIQQVVRGDSAAYFCASSLMTGLAYNEQFFGPGTRLTVL.

This chain joins TRBV28 and TRBJ1-2; D gene uncertain. The length of the CDR3 is 12 residues. Germline-derived CDR1 and CDR2 are MDHEN and SYDVKM. The V end was cut by 4 bases, the J end by 1 base, with 4 bases between. The CDR3 DNA reads as TGTGCCAGCAGTTACAGTAACTATGGCTACACCTTC. Protein: CASSYSNYGYTF.

The J gene is TRBJ2-7, the V gene TRBV29-1; TRBD1 agrees at 10 bases. Germline values: CDR1 SQVTM, CDR2 ANQGSEA. CDR3 length: 12 amino acids. CDR3 bases: TGCAGTGCGGGACAGGGGATTTACGAGCAGTACTTC. Translating gives CSAGQGIYEQYF.

This clone turned up a few times. The chain has TRBV5-6 and TRBJ1-1; D perhaps matches TRBD1 (5 bases). V was trimmed by 1 base and J by 1 base, leaving 14 bases between them. CDR1 SGHDT and CDR2 YYEEEE come from the germline V gene. The CDR3 extends over 16 amino acids. DNA of the CDR3: TGTGCCAGCAGCTTGAGGGTAGGGGTGGGGAACACTGAAGCTTTCTTT. Its protein is CASSLRVGVGNTEAFF.

This clone was detected a few times. The CDR3 sequence: CSASTRPEAFF. In DNA, the CDR3 is TGCAGTGCTAGTACGAGGCCTGAAGCTTTCTTT. V is TRBV20-1 and J is TRBJ1-1; D is unresolved. Deletions cut 3 bases from V and 6 bases from J, with 8 bases between. CDR1 is DFQATT, CDR2 SNEGSKA, per germline (reference sequence). The CDR3 has 11 amino acids.

The chain combines TRBV6-5 with TRBJ1-1, with TRBD1 matching 9 bases. The V gene's germline CDR1 is MNHEY and CDR2 SVGAGI. With 6 bases clipped from V and 6 bases from J, the junction kept 8 bases outside the gene matches. The CDR3 extends over 14 amino acids. CDR3 protein: CASSSDRGGPEAFF. DNA for the CDR3: TGTGCCAGCAGCTCGGACAGGGGTGGGCCTGAAGCTTTCTTT.

V usage is TRBV7-9 and J usage is TRBJ2-3, with D hard to call. CDR3 length equals 14 residues. Trimming stripped 2 bases from V and 0 bases from J, with 6 bases between. CDR1 and CDR2 from the germline V gene are SEHNR and FQNEAQ (reference sequence). CDR3 nucleotide sequence: TGTGCCAGCAGCTTACAACAGAGCACAGATACGCAGTATTTT. Residues: CASSLQQSTDTQYF.

CDR3 sequence reads: CASSPGTGGKNTIYF. The CDR3 bases are TGTGCCAGCTCACCAGGGACAGGGGGCAAGAACACCATATATTTT. The V gene is TRBV18, the J gene TRBJ1-3, with TRBD1 identical over 12 bases. J was trimmed by 7 bases and V by 2 bases; bases with no gene match: 3. The CDR3 covers 15 residues. The germline CDR1 and CDR2 sequences are KGHSH and LQKENI.

The CDR3 protein is CASSSSWDSNGYTF. The CDR3 DNA sequence: TGTGCCAGCAGCTCCTCCTGGGACAGTAATGGCTACACCTTC. The V gene is TRBV7-2, the J gene TRBJ1-2; 7 bases line up with TRBD1. CDR1 and CDR2 from the germline V gene are SGHTA and FQGNSA. The ends lost 4 bases at V and 6 bases at J; junction bases unmatched: 8. The CDR3 is made up of 14 amino acids. Based on the CDR3 plus reference TRBV7-2 and TRBJ1-2, the full variable domain is GAGVSQSPSNKVTEKGKDVELRCDPISGHTALYWYRQSLGQGLEFLIYFQGNSAPDKSGLPSDRFSAERTGGSVSTLTIQRTQQEDSAVYLCASSSSWDSNGYTFGSGTRLTVV.

The V call is TRBV27, the J call TRBJ2-1; perhaps TRBD1 as D (6 bases). Germline V gene lookup returns CDR1 MNHEY and CDR2 SMNVEV (reference sequence). The ends were cut back, 4 bases at V and 2 bases at J, with 12 bases in the middle. The CDR3 consists of 15 residues. The CDR3 protein is CASSYTTGTYNEQFF. CDR3 nucleotides: TGTGCCAGCAGTTATACGACAGGTACCTACAATGAGCAGTTCTTC.